These 17 T cell receptor beta chains came from one sample sequenced in a study of TIL therapy for anti-PD-1-resistant metastatic lung cancer. This was the immunoSEQ v3 assay. Libraries were prepared by immunoSEQ multiplex PCR; TCRdb keeps only in-frame clonotypes and omits some of them. The sample carries some 37,000 clones, about 70% recorded once. Time point specified: pre-treatment sample, taken before nivolumab and TIL therapy. The material was blood, obtained at baseline. All receptors derive from a person aged 25 to 79 with non-small cell lung cancer.

This clone was seen a single time. The chain uses TRBV30 and TRBJ2-7; D perhaps matches TRBD1 (6 bases). Trimming cost V 5 bases and J 2 bases, with 13 bases left between them. CDR1 is GTSNPN, CDR2 SVGIG, per germline (reference sequence). The length of the CDR3 is 13 residues. CDR3 coding DNA: TGTGCCTGGGCTCTGGACAGAGCCTACGAGCAGTACTTC. This codes for CAWALDRAYEQYF. Filled out from reference TRBV30 and TRBJ2-7, the complete variable domain reads SQTIHQWPATLVQPVGSPLSLECTVEGTSNPNLYWYRQAAGRGLQLLFYSVGIGQISSEVPQNLSASRPQDRQFILSSKKLLLSDSGFYLCAWALDRAYEQYFGPGTRLTVT.

The rearrangement joins TRBV9 to TRBJ2-3; 7 bases map to TRBD2. CDR1 and CDR2 (germline): SGDLS, YYNGEE. This CDR3 region has 15 residues. The junction had 7 bases not matched to a gene; V was cut back by 1 base and J by 5 bases. The CDR3 here is CASSVFSGEGDTQYF. DNA for the CDR3: TGTGCCAGCAGCGTATTCAGCGGGGAGGGAGATACGCAGTATTTT. The variable domain in full, completed from reference TRBV9 and TRBJ2-3, reads DSGVTQTPKHLITATGQRVTLRCSPRSGDLSVYWYQQSLDQGLQFLIQYYNGEERAKGNILERFSAQQFPDLHSELNLSSLELGDSALYFCASSVFSGEGDTQYFGPGTRLTVL.

The chain couples TRBV28 to TRBJ2-5; D possibly matches TRBD1 or TRBD2 (5 bases each). The germline CDR1 and CDR2 sequences are MDHEN and SYDVKM. Trimming pared 7 bases from V and 0 bases from J, leaving 12 bases between. This CDR3 is 14 amino acids long. CDR3 bases: TGTGCCAGCACCCAGGGACGAAACCAAGAGACCCAGTACTTC. It translates to CASTQGRNQETQYF.

The rearrangement uses TRBV28 and TRBJ2-3; 10 bases map to TRBD2. The V gene's germline CDR1 is MDHEN and CDR2 SYDVKM. The CDR3 is 15 residues long. After removal of 9 bases from V and 2 bases from J, the junction contained 8 bases not matched to a gene. CDR3 DNA sequence: TGTGCCAGTTCGCGAGCGGGGGGGCTCACAGATACGCAGTATTTT. Its translation is CASSRAGGLTDTQYF.

On this clone: This same CDR3 is encoded by further DNA sequences in the sample. CDR3 bases: TGTGCCAGCAGCCCCCAGGGCGTCCCCTACAATGAGCAGTTCTTC. It specifies CASSPQGVPYNEQFF. This rearrangement joins TRBV5-6 to TRBJ2-1; TRBD1 might be the D (5 bases). Germline lookup yields CDR1 SGHDT and CDR2 YYEEEE. This CDR3 has 15 amino acids. With 4 bases removed from V and 2 bases from J, the gap between germline ends came to 13 bases.

This clone occurred once. The V gene is TRBV11-2, the J gene TRBJ2-1, with a tentative D call TRBD2 (5 bases). CDR3 length: 15 residues. Germline V gives CDR1 SGHAT, CDR2 FQNNGV. With 2 bases removed from V and 5 bases from J, the gap between germline ends came to 13 bases. CDR3: CASSLRAGRDNEQFF. The CDR3 DNA reads as TGTGCCAGCAGCTTACGGGCGGGTAGAGACAATGAGCAGTTCTTC.

The CDR3 DNA is TGTGCCAGCAGCTTAATGTCCCGACTCACAGATACGCAGTATTTT. Protein product: CASSLMSRLTDTQYF. The chain employs TRBV5-5 and TRBJ2-3; D is ambiguous. Trimming removed 2 bases at V and 2 bases at J, with 12 bases between. This CDR3 spans 15 amino acids. Germline V gene sequence: CDR1 SGHKS, CDR2 YYEKEE (reference sequence).

The chain carries TRBV7-9 and TRBJ1-5; D gene unclear. Germline CDR1 and CDR2: SEHNR and FQNEAQ (reference sequence). Between the trimmed V and J ends, which lost 0 bases and 6 bases, there was a span of 6 bases. The CDR3 runs 13 residues. The CDR3 nucleotides read TGTGCCAGCAGCTTAGCGCTAGGTCAGCCCCAGCATTTT. It is translated as CASSLALGQPQHF.

The rearrangement joins TRBV5-1 to TRBJ2-5; tentative D call: TRBD2 (5 bases). The V gene lost 0 bases and the J gene lost 5 bases, with 14 bases spanning the gap. Germline V CDR1 and CDR2: SGHRS, YFSETQ. The CDR3 consists of 15 residues. The CDR3 bases are TGCGCCAGCAGCTTGGCCTTCGGGGTTCGGGAGACCCAGTACTTC. This gives the protein CASSLAFGVRETQYF.

The CDR3 DNA reads TGTGCCAGCAGACTCCCGGGGGACAGAAATCAGCCCCAGCATTTT. Protein sequence: CASRLPGDRNQPQHF. The J gene is TRBJ1-5, the V gene TRBV5-8; 7 nucleotides agree with TRBD1. The CDR3 has 15 residues. Trimming removed 5 bases from V and 4 bases from J; junction bases left unmatched: 9. Per the germline V gene, CDR1 is SGHTS and CDR2 is YDEGEE. The variable domain in full, with the rest retrieved from reference TRBV5-8 and TRBJ1-5, is EAGVTQSPTHLIKTRGQQATLRCSPISGHTSVYWYQQALGLGLQFLLWYDEGEERNRGNFPPRFSGRQFPNYSSELNVNALELEDSALYLCASRLPGDRNQPQHFGDGTRLSIL.

This chain joins TRBV29-1 and TRBJ1-2, with D hard to call. The germline CDR1 and CDR2 sequences are SQVTM and ANQGSEA. The V and J ends lost 4 bases and 6 bases respectively, with 6 bases between them. The CDR3 has 10 amino acids. For the CDR3, the DNA is TGCAGCGTTGTATTAAATGGCTACACCTTC. Its protein product is CSVVLNGYTF.

The V call is TRBV9, the J call TRBJ1-1; D gene ambiguous. The V gene's germline CDR1 is SGDLS and CDR2 YYNGEE. The V end lost 4 bases, the J end lost 8 bases, and 15 bases lay between the germline ends. There are 13 residues in the CDR3. The CDR3 here is CASSPRTDGEAFF. DNA for the CDR3: TGTGCCAGCAGCCCTCGAACGGACGGGGAAGCTTTCTTT.

This chain connects TRBV10-1 to TRBJ2-1; D might be TRBD2 (5 bases). This CDR3 comprises 15 residues. The V and J ends lost 8 bases and 5 bases respectively, with 19 bases between them. From germline, CDR1 is WNHNN and CDR2 SYGVQD (reference sequence). The CDR3 sequence is CASSPRGCNDNEQFF. The CDR3 DNA reads TGCGCCAGCTCCCCCCGGGGTTGCAATGACAATGAGCAGTTCTTC.

This clone appeared once. This sequence joins TRBV10-2 and TRBJ2-7; D unclear. Trimming pared 0 bases from V and 4 bases from J, leaving 4 bases between. The CDR3 totals 12 residues. Per germline, CDR1 WSHSY and CDR2 SAAADI. Written as DNA, the CDR3 is TGCGCCAGCAGTGAGTCAGGGTACGAGCAGTACTTC. This translates into CASSESGYEQYF.

This chain links TRBV7-8 with TRBJ1-4, with D tentatively TRBD1 (5 bases). Germline assignment: CDR1 SGHVS and CDR2 FQNEAQ. The CDR3 totals 14 residues. V lost 3 bases and J lost 5, with 10 bases in between. The CDR3 loop is CASSFKWGNEKLFF. CDR3 sequence (DNA): TGTGCCAGCAGCTTCAAGTGGGGGAATGAAAAACTGTTTTTT.

The chain uses TRBV14 and TRBJ2-5; D might be TRBD1 or TRBD2, each matching 6 bases. CDR3 length: 16 amino acids. V shed 2 bases and J shed 2 bases, with 15 bases lying between them. Germline CDR1 reads SGHDN; CDR2 reads FVKESK. The CDR3 loop is CASSQSQGRWQETQYF. Written as DNA, the CDR3 is TGTGCCAGCAGCCAATCCCAGGGGAGGTGGCAAGAGACCCAGTACTTC. The variable domain in full, completed from reference TRBV14 and TRBJ2-5, reads EAGVTQFPSHSVIEKGQTVTLRCDPISGHDNLYWYRRVMGKEIKFLLHFVKESKQDESGMPNNRFLAERTGGTYSTLKVQPAELEDSGVYFCASSQSQGRWQETQYFGPGTRLLVL.

This clone was seen only a few times. The chain joins TRBV27 to TRBJ1-5; D uncertain. CDR3 length: 13 residues. Germline V lookup: CDR1 MNHEY, CDR2 SMNVEV (reference sequence). V lost 0 bases and J 0 bases, leaving 0 bases between the germline ends. CDR3 protein: CASSLSSNQPQHF. The CDR3 DNA reads TGTGCCAGCAGTTTATCTAGCAATCAGCCCCAGCATTTT.